The 18 T cell receptor beta chains below were found in one sample sequenced in a study of shared clonotypes between healthy human individuals. This table comes from immunoSEQ multiplex PCR, and its TCRdb copy is limited to in-frame clones, with some not included. This repertoire shows roughly 500,000 clones, approximately 82% found once; its top ten account for around 12%. Sequenced: PBMCs. The receptor set was obtained from a woman between 40 and 55 years old in good health. Some clones in this sample may be carry-over from other donors' samples.

Concerning this clone: Given a much more abundant clone one base away, this may be a read error. Other DNA sequences in the same sample also yield this CDR3. This chain uses TRBV30 with TRBJ2-5; D might be TRBD1 (5 bases). CDR1 GTSNPN and CDR2 SVGIG come from the germline V gene (reference sequence). This CDR3 comprises 15 residues. Trimming pared 5 bases from V and 1 base from J, leaving 17 bases between. The CDR3 region is CAWGLGRVFQETQYF. The CDR3 DNA is TGTGCCTGGGGGTTGGGCAGGGTCTTCCAAGAGACCCAGTACTTC.

This clone was recorded once. CDR3 amino acids: CASSFRGGNYGYTF. For the CDR3, the DNA is TGTGCCAGCAGCTTCAGGGGAGGTAACTATGGCTACACCTTC. V and J are TRBV5-4 and TRBJ1-2, with D possibly TRBD1 on 6 matching bases. Germline CDR1 reads SGHNT; CDR2 reads YYREEE (reference sequence). Trimming left V 2 bases short and J 1 base short, with 9 bases between. CDR3 length: 14 residues. Based on the CDR3 plus reference TRBV5-4 and TRBJ1-2, the full variable domain is ETGVTQSPTHLIKTRGQQVTLRCSSQSGHNTVSWYQQALGQGPQFIFQYYREEENGRGNFPPRFSGLQFPNYSSELNVNALELDDSALYLCASSFRGGNYGYTFGSGTRLTVV.

The chain uses TRBV29-1 and TRBJ2-5; 8 positions agree with TRBD1. This CDR3 contains 15 residues. Germline V lookup: CDR1 SQVTM, CDR2 ANQGSEA. Unmatched junction bases numbered 8, after V lost 4 bases and J lost 1 base. For the CDR3, the DNA is TGCAGCGTTGGAGGGCTGACAGGGGCCCAAGAGACCCAGTACTTC. Its translation: CSVGGLTGAQETQYF.

This clone appeared once. The chain recombines TRBV5-1 with TRBJ1-1; no reliable D call. Per germline, CDR1 SGHRS and CDR2 YFSETQ. The V and J ends lost 4 bases and 5 bases respectively, with 12 bases between them. CDR3 length: 13 amino acids. Written as DNA, the CDR3 is TGCGCCAGCAGCACCGATCTGGGGACTGAAGCTTTCTTT. Translating it yields CASSTDLGTEAFF.

The chain uses TRBV5-1 and TRBJ2-6; tentatively, D is TRBD2 (5 bases). The V gene's germline CDR1 is SGHRS and CDR2 YFSETQ. V was clipped by 0 bases and J by 0 bases, with 10 bases between them. This CDR3 is built from 17 residues. The CDR3 sequence: CASSLGAGSSGANVLTF. As DNA, the CDR3 is TGCGCCAGCAGCTTGGGCGCGGGTAGCTCTGGGGCCAACGTCCTGACTTTC.

This clone was found many times. This sample also contains other DNA sequences that code for the same CDR3. The rearrangement links TRBV14 to TRBJ2-6; D call uncertain. The CDR3 is 14 residues long. The germline V gene encodes CDR1 SGHDN and CDR2 FVKESK. V lost 0 bases to trimming and J lost 4 bases, with 4 bases between them. The CDR3 sequence: CASSQEWGANVLTF. In DNA form, the CDR3 reads TGTGCCAGCAGCCAAGAATGGGGGGCCAACGTCCTGACTTTC. The whole variable domain, filled in from reference TRBV14 and TRBJ2-6, reads EAGVTQFPSHSVIEKGQTVTLRCDPISGHDNLYWYRRVMGKEIKFLLHFVKESKQDESGMPNNRFLAERTGGTYSTLKVQPAELEDSGVYFCASSQEWGANVLTFGAGSRLTVL.

Only a few counts were recorded for this clone. CDR3 nucleotides: TGTGCCAGCAGCGGACAGGGGTTCTTCTCTGGGGCCAACGTCCTGACTTTC. This gives the protein CASSGQGFFSGANVLTF. The J gene is TRBJ2-6, the V gene TRBV5-4; 9 positions agree with TRBD1. Germline CDR1 SGHNT, CDR2 YYREEE (reference sequence). This CDR3 has 17 residues. The junction had 5 bases not matched to a gene; V was cut back by 4 bases and J by 0 bases.

This clone occurred once. The V gene is TRBV7-2, the J gene TRBJ2-3; a possible D gene is TRBD2 (6 bases). Trimming pared 3 bases from V and 1 base from J, leaving 11 bases between. CDR1 is SGHTA, CDR2 FQGNSA, per germline. The CDR3 totals 15 residues. DNA of the CDR3: TGTGCCAGCAGCTTGGCTAGCGCCCGCACAGATACGCAGTATTTT. Amino acid sequence: CASSLASARTDTQYF.

This sequence joins TRBV7-6 and TRBJ2-7; D assignment may be TRBD1 or TRBD2 (5 bases each). This CDR3 contains 14 residues. CDR1 is SGHVS and CDR2 is FNYEAQ in the germline V gene. V shed 5 bases and J shed 2 bases, with 13 bases lying between them. In nucleotides, the CDR3 is TGTGCCAGCAGCCTCGGGACCGGCCCCTACGAGCAGTACTTC. This translates into CASSLGTGPYEQYF.

About this clone itself: The sample carries other DNA sequences with the same CDR3. The chain is built from TRBV28 and TRBJ2-3; D is ambiguous. Trimming shortened V by 5 bases and J by 2 bases, and 8 bases separated the two germline ends. This CDR3 has 13 amino acids. Germline V lookup: CDR1 MDHEN, CDR2 SYDVKM. CDR3 DNA sequence: TGTGCCAGCAGTCCACCCTCCACAGATACGCAGTATTTT. It encodes CASSPPSTDTQYF.

A single count supports this clone. Other DNA sequences from this sample encode an identical CDR3 as well. This CDR3 is CATSRGGTGELFF. The CDR3 coding sequence is TGTGCCACCAGCAGAGGGGGCACCGGGGAGCTGTTTTTT. V and J are TRBV15 and TRBJ2-2; D is ambiguous. The CDR3 sequence is 13 residues long. Per the germline V gene, CDR1 is LNHNV and CDR2 is YYDKDF (reference sequence). Trimming removed 1 base from V and 4 bases from J, with 4 bases in between. Drawing the rest from reference TRBV15 and TRBJ2-2, the complete variable domain is DAMVIQNPRYQVTQFGKPVTLSCSQTLNHNVMYWYQQKSSQAPKLLFHYYDKDFNNEADTPDNFQSRRPNTSFCFLDIRSPGLGDTAMYLCATSRGGTGELFFGEGSRLTVL.

This clone appeared a few times. The rearrangement uses TRBV5-1 and TRBJ1-2, with unresolved D. Germline CDR1 is SGHRS and CDR2 is YFSETQ. Trimming removed 3 bases from V and 8 bases from J, with 14 bases in between. The CDR3 extends over 13 amino acids. The CDR3: CASSSPQGNGYTF. Here the CDR3 DNA reads TGCGCCAGCAGCTCTCCACAAGGCAACGGCTACACCTTC.

The chain combines TRBV28 with TRBJ1-2, with D unresolved. The CDR3 is made up of 11 amino acids. Germline V CDR1 and CDR2: MDHEN, SYDVKM. V shed 11 bases and J shed 0 bases, with 7 bases lying between them. The CDR3 reads CALLTNYGYTF. The DNA for the CDR3 is TGTGCCTTACTAACTAACTATGGCTACACCTTC.

This clone appeared a single time. This chain links TRBV5-1 with TRBJ2-7; 7 bases match TRBD1. The CDR3 loop spans 13 amino acids. V lost 4 bases, J lost 6 bases, and 7 bases stayed unmatched. CDR1 and CDR2 from the germline V gene are SGHRS and YFSETQ. CDR3 residues: CASSRTPGGEQYF. The CDR3 DNA reads as TGCGCCAGCAGCCGCACCCCAGGGGGCGAGCAGTACTTC.

The chain recombines TRBV30 with TRBJ1-4; D not resolved. The V end lost 5 bases, the J end lost 3 bases, and 13 bases lay between the germline ends. Germline assignment: CDR1 GTSNPN and CDR2 SVGIG (reference sequence). The CDR3 contains 14 residues. CDR3 in amino acids: CAWRRKTANEKLFF. DNA of the CDR3: TGTGCCTGGCGTCGGAAGACGGCTAATGAAAAACTGTTTTTT.

This chain links TRBV28 with TRBJ2-3; maybe TRBD2 (6 bases). Trimming took off 3 bases at V and 10 bases at J, with 20 bases between the two ends. The length of the CDR3 is 15 residues. The germline V gene has CDR1 MDHEN and CDR2 SYDVKM. CDR3 nucleotides: TGTGCCAGCAGTTTGGGCGCGGGATTTCGGGACCCGCAGTATTTT. It yields the protein CASSLGAGFRDPQYF.

This clone has just a few counts. V is TRBV6-1 and J is TRBJ1-2; D call uncertain. The CDR3 covers 13 residues. The germline CDR1 and CDR2 sequences are MNHNS and SASEGT. The germline V and J ends were trimmed by 3 bases and 1 base, with 6 bases remaining between them. CDR3 sequence: CASSEHINYGYTF. CDR3 coding DNA: TGTGCCAGCAGTGAGCACATTAACTATGGCTACACCTTC.

This clone was counted once. The chain recombines TRBV19 with TRBJ1-1, with 8 bases lining up with TRBD1. The CDR3 consists of 16 residues. Trimming took 4 bases from V and 1 from J; bases not matched to a gene: 8. Germline V CDR1 and CDR2: LNHDA, SQIVND (reference sequence). The CDR3 reads CASSTPRTGPNTEAFF. The CDR3 DNA reads as TGTGCCAGTAGTACCCCCCGGACAGGGCCGAACACTGAAGCTTTCTTT.